Below, 9 T cell receptor beta chains from the same sample are listed, as sequenced in a study of cytomegalovirus exposure and HLA in healthy donors. Vbeta (60) and Jbeta (13) primers were used in the PCR. The assay was immunoSEQ multiplex PCR, and TCRdb's table has in-frame clones only and misses some. The sample shows roughly 120,000 clones, roughly 80% of them seen only once. The specimen was PBMCs. Receptors originate from a woman between 18 and 29 years old in good health and CMV-seronegative.

Turning to this clone: The junction departs from germline at one end; a sequencing error may be responsible. The J gene is TRBJ2-4, the V gene TRBV19; a possible D gene is TRBD1 (7 bases). This CDR3 comprises 17 residues. The V gene's germline CDR1 is LNHDA and CDR2 SQIVND (reference sequence). The CDR3 DNA reads TGTGCCAGTAGTATAGATCACTCCAGGGGGGTCAAAAACAGTCAGTACTTC. This sequence encodes CASSIDHSRGVKNSQYF.

A word on this clone: Sequence at one end of the junction differs from germline and may be a read error. V gene TRBV5-1 combines with J gene TRBJ2-1; 16 positions match TRBD2. CDR1 is SGHRS and CDR2 is YFSETQ in the germline V gene. The CDR3 length is 17 residues. CDR3 sequence: CASSDDQGLAGGNEQLF. In nucleotides, the CDR3 is TGCGCCAGCAGCGACGACCAGGGACTAGCGGGGGGGAATGAGCAGCTCTTC.

The V call is TRBV6-1, the J call TRBJ2-2; TRBD1 matches 10 bases. Trimming cost V 3 bases and J 3 bases; bases outside gene matches: 4. CDR3 length: 16 amino acids. The germline V gene encodes CDR1 MNHNS and CDR2 SASEGT. The CDR3 loop is CASSEGQGSYTGELFF. CDR3 in DNA: TGTGCCAGCAGTGAGGGACAGGGGTCATACACCGGGGAGCTGTTTTTT.

The chain combines TRBV2 with TRBJ2-1, with 15 bases fitting TRBD2. Trimming cost V 6 bases and J 9 bases; bases outside gene matches: 3. The germline V gene encodes CDR1 SNHLY and CDR2 FYNNEI. The CDR3 has 14 residues. As DNA, the CDR3 is TGTGCCAGCAGGGGACTAGCGGGAGGAGTTGAGCAGTTCTTC. Amino acids: CASRGLAGGVEQFF.

The chain uses TRBV5-6 and TRBJ2-1; 9 positions match TRBD2. The CDR3 covers 15 residues. V was pared by 7 bases and J by 6 bases, with 11 bases of the junction left unmatched. Germline V lookup: CDR1 SGHDT, CDR2 YYEEEE. CDR3 bases: TGTGCCAGCCGACTTCGCGGGAGGGCCTCCAATGAGCAGTTCTTC. This encodes CASRLRGRASNEQFF.

The chain links TRBV25-1 to TRBJ2-5; 7 nucleotides align to TRBD2. The length of the CDR3 is 16 residues. Trimming cost V 6 bases and J 3 bases; bases outside gene matches: 13. The germline V gene has CDR1 MGHDK and CDR2 SYGVNS. The CDR3 protein is CASRPGKGAGKETQYF. The CDR3 coding sequence is TGTGCCAGCAGACCAGGAAAAGGAGCGGGGAAAGAGACCCAGTACTTC.

As to this clone: This sample includes further DNA sequences coding for the same CDR3. The chain couples TRBV5-1 to TRBJ2-3, with 13 bases aligning to TRBD2. Trimming removed 2 bases from V and 3 bases from J; junction bases left unmatched: 0. The CDR3 runs to 15 residues. CDR1 is SGHRS and CDR2 is YFSETQ in the germline V gene. In DNA form, the CDR3 reads TGCGCCAGCAGCTTACTAGCGGGAGGGACAGATACGCAGTATTTT. It specifies CASSLLAGGTDTQYF.

The V and J genes are TRBV5-1 and TRBJ1-1, with 8 bases identical to TRBD1. V was pared by 1 base and J by 5 bases, with 7 bases of the junction left unmatched. The CDR3 extends over 15 amino acids. From germline, CDR1 is SGHRS and CDR2 YFSETQ. The CDR3 DNA follows: TGCGCCAGCAGCTTGACAGGGGGTTCGGGTACTGAAGCTTTCTTT. Amino acids: CASSLTGGSGTEAFF.

This clone was seen a handful of times. V and J are TRBV11-2 and TRBJ2-1; perhaps TRBD2 as D (5 bases). The CDR3 is made up of 16 amino acids. Trimming cost V 2 bases and J 0 bases, with 11 bases left between them. Germline CDR1 SGHAT, CDR2 FQNNGV. CDR3 nucleotide sequence: TGTGCCAGCAGCTTACTAGCCGGAGGCTCCTACAATGAGCAGTTCTTC. It is translated as CASSLLAGGSYNEQFF.